What follows are 15 T cell receptor beta chains derived from one specimen sequenced in a study of control samples from healthy donors and cancer patients. The protocol was immunoSEQ multiplex PCR, while the TCRdb copy is restricted to in-frame clones and leaves out a portion. The data contain tens of thousands of clones, around nine tenths of them seen just once; the ten biggest clones take up 6.5% to 8%. The sequenced material came from blood. Source of these receptors: a woman aged 60-75 years in good health.

A single count supports this clone. The rearrangement joins TRBV7-2 to TRBJ2-7, with 7 bases matching TRBD2. The V gene end was trimmed by 1 base and the J gene end by 0 bases; junction bases not matched to a gene: 3. In germline, CDR1 is SGHTA, CDR2 FQGNSA. The CDR3 covers 15 residues. DNA of the CDR3: TGTGCCAGCAGCTTAGAGGGCGGGAGCTCCTACGAGCAGTACTTC. It codes for CASSLEGGSSYEQYF. The full variable domain, completed using reference TRBV7-2 and TRBJ2-7, is GAGVSQSPSNKVTEKGKDVELRCDPISGHTALYWYRQSLGQGLEFLIYFQGNSAPDKSGLPSDRFSAERTGGSVSTLTIQRTQQEDSAVYLCASSLEGGSSYEQYFGPGTRLTVT.

The chain joins TRBV6-6 to TRBJ1-4, with D hard to call. CDR3 size: 11 residues. Per germline, CDR1 MNHNY and CDR2 SVGAGI (reference sequence). Trimming stripped 0 bases from V and 12 bases from J, with 5 bases between. This CDR3 is CASSYSRELFF. Written as DNA, the CDR3 is TGTGCCAGCAGTTACTCAAGGGAACTGTTTTTT.

The chain is built from TRBV15 and TRBJ1-2; perhaps TRBD1 as D (5 bases). V lost 3 bases and J 7 bases, leaving 21 bases between the germline ends. This CDR3 contains 16 residues. CDR1 and CDR2 (germline): LNHNV, YYDKDF (reference sequence). The CDR3 here is CATSSIGQGRNSGYTF. In DNA, the CDR3 is TGTGCCACCAGCAGCATTGGGCAGGGTCGAAATTCTGGCTACACCTTC.

The chain uses TRBV7-3 and TRBJ2-1, with a weak D call TRBD2 (7 bases). The length of the CDR3 is 14 residues. V lost 8 bases and J 8 bases, leaving 19 bases between the germline ends. Germline V gene sequence: CDR1 SGHTA, CDR2 FQGTGA. CDR3 loop: CASRLGGGRDEQFF. CDR3 nucleotide sequence: TGTGCCAGCCGCCTAGGGGGGGGAAGGGATGAGCAGTTCTTC.

The CDR3 DNA is TGTGCCAGCAGCTTAAACGGACAAGAGACCCAGTACTTC. It specifies CASSLNGQETQYF. The V and J genes are TRBV11-3 and TRBJ2-5; no reliable D call. Per the germline V gene, CDR1 is SGHNT and CDR2 is YENEEA. V lost 2 bases to trimming and J lost 2 bases, with 6 bases between them. The CDR3 is made up of 13 amino acids.

This chain connects TRBV5-1 to TRBJ2-7; D is tentatively TRBD1 or TRBD2 (5 bases each). The CDR3 has 14 amino acids. Trimming left V 1 base short and J 3 bases short, with 11 bases between. Germline V gene lookup returns CDR1 SGHRS and CDR2 YFSETQ. DNA for the CDR3: TGCGCCAGCAGCTTGTCGGGACCGAACTACGAGCAGTACTTC. It yields the protein CASSLSGPNYEQYF.

Only one count was recorded for this clone. The chain is built from TRBV6-1 and TRBJ2-1; TRBD1 matches at 8 bases. The V segment lost 2 bases and the J segment 4 bases; nucleotides outside the gene matches: 4. This CDR3 contains 15 residues. Germline values: CDR1 MNHNS, CDR2 SASEGT. The CDR3 region has the DNA TGTGCCAGCAGTGAACACAGGGGGAATTACAATGAGCAGTTCTTC. Translation: CASSEHRGNYNEQFF.

CDR3 in amino acids: CASSRDLRETQYF. DNA of the CDR3: TGTGCCAGCAGCCGGGATCTCCGGGAGACCCAGTACTTC. The chain couples TRBV4-2 to TRBJ2-5, with no clear D. In germline, CDR1 is LGHNA, CDR2 YNFKEQ. Trimming shortened V by 4 bases and J by 5 bases, and 11 bases separated the two germline ends. This CDR3 has 13 residues.

The rearrangement links TRBV12-3 or TRBV12-4 to TRBJ1-3; no reliable D call. V was cut by 2 bases and J by 6 bases, with 8 bases left in between. The CDR3 is 13 residues long. The CDR3 nucleotides are TGTGCCAGCAGTTTACGCAGTGTAAACACCATATATTTT. Its protein is CASSLRSVNTIYF.

CDR3 sequence: CASSRDGPRAEQYF. The DNA for the CDR3 is TGTGCCAGCAGCCGGGACGGGCCTCGTGCCGAGCAGTACTTC. The chain links TRBV7-8 to TRBJ2-7; the D gene could be TRBD1 or TRBD2 (5 bases each). This CDR3 has 14 amino acids. The germline CDR1 and CDR2 sequences are SGHVS and FQNEAQ. Trimming pared 5 bases from V and 6 bases from J, leaving 17 bases between.

The chain joins TRBV28 to TRBJ1-5; no definite D call. This CDR3 is 14 amino acids long. Germline CDR1 MDHEN, CDR2 SYDVKM. V dropped 3 bases and J dropped 7 bases, with 13 bases sitting between them. The CDR3 sequence is CASSFSGSGQPQHF. CDR3 DNA: TGTGCCAGCAGTTTCTCCGGGAGCGGACAGCCCCAGCATTTT.

This clone came up a few times. The chain joins TRBV6-1 to TRBJ2-5; 8 bases align to TRBD2. The J segment lost 5 bases and the V segment lost 4 bases, leaving 12 bases of the junction unmatched. The CDR3 extends over 16 amino acids. Germline CDR1 reads MNHNS; CDR2 reads SASEGT. The DNA of the CDR3 is TGTGCCAGCAGTGCCCCCAAACGGGGGGGCCTGGAGACCCAGTACTTC. This translates into CASSAPKRGGLETQYF.

A single count supports this clone. This chain uses TRBV21-1 with TRBJ1-4; the table's D call TRBD1 went unverified against the DNA. TRBV21-1 is termed a pseudogene. The CDR3 length is 13 residues. CDR3 sequence (DNA): TGTGCCAGCAGCGGGCAGGTAGGTGAAAAACTGTTTTTT. It is translated as CASSGQVGEKLFF.

This clone was observed a single time. This chain links TRBV20-1 with TRBJ2-2; TRBD1 matches 9 bases. From germline, CDR1 is DFQATT and CDR2 SNEGSKA (reference sequence). The V segment lost 3 bases and the J segment 7 bases; nucleotides outside the gene matches: 6. The CDR3 loop spans 14 amino acids. CDR3 in DNA: TGCAGTGCTAGTGAGGGACAGGGTCACGGGGAGCTGTTTTTT. Protein: CSASEGQGHGELFF.

The J gene is TRBJ2-1, the V gene TRBV7-2; 13 nucleotides agree with TRBD2. Losses at the gene ends were 5 bases for V and 3 bases for J; bases not matched to a gene: 7. This CDR3 has 17 amino acids. The V gene's germline CDR1 is SGHTA and CDR2 FQGNSA. The CDR3 DNA follows: TGTGCCAGCAGCCCGCGGACTAGCGGGAGTGGCTACAATGAGCAGTTCTTC. Translation: CASSPRTSGSGYNEQFF. The complete variable domain, with remaining parts taken from reference TRBV7-2 and TRBJ2-1, reads GAGVSQSPSNKVTEKGKDVELRCDPISGHTALYWYRQSLGQGLEFLIYFQGNSAPDKSGLPSDRFSAERTGGSVSTLTIQRTQQEDSAVYLCASSPRTSGSGYNEQFFGPGTRLTVL.